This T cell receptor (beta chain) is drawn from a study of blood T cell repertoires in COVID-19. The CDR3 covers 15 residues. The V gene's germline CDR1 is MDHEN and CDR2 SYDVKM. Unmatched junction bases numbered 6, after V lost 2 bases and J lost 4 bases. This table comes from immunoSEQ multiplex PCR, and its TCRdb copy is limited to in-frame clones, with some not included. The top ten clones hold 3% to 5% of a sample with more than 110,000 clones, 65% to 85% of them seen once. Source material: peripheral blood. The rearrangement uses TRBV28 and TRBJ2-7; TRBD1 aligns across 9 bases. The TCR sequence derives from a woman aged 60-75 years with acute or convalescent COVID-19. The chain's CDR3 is CASSLPDRGYYEQYF. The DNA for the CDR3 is TGTGCCAGCAGTTTACCGGACAGGGGTTATTACGAGCAGTACTTC.